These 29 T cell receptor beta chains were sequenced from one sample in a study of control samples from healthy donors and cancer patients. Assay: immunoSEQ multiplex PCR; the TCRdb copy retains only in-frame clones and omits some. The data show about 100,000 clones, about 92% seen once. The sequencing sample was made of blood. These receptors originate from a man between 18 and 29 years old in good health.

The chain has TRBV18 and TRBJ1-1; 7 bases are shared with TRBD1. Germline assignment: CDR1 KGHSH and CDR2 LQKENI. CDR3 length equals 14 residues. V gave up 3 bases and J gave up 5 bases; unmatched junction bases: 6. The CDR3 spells CASSPWTGLTEAFF. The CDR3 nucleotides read TGTGCCAGCTCACCTTGGACAGGCTTAACTGAAGCTTTCTTT.

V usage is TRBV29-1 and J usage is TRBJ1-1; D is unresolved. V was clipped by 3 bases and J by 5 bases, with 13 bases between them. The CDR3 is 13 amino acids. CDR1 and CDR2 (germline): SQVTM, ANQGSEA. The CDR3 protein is CSVDPKGGTEAFF. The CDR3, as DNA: TGCAGCGTTGATCCTAAGGGCGGTACTGAAGCTTTCTTT. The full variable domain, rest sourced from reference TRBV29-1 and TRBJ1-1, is SAVISQKPSRDICQRGTSLTIQCQVDSQVTMMFWYRQQPGQSLTLIATANQGSEATYESGFVIDKFPISRPNLTFSTLTVSNMSPEDSSIYLCSVDPKGGTEAFFGQGTRLTVV.

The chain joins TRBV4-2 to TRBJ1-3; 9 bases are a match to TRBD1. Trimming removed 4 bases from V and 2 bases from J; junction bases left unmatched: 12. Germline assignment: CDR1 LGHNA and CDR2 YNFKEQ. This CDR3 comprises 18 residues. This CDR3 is CASSPGDLDRGPGNTIYF. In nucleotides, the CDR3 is TGTGCCAGCAGCCCCGGAGATTTGGACAGGGGCCCTGGAAACACCATATATTTT.

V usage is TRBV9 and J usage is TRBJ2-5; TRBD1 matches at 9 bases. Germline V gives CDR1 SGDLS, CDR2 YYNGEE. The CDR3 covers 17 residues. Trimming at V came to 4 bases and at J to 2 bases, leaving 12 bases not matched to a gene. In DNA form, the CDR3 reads TGTGCCAGCAGCACCAATGGGTTGGGACAGGGACAAGAGACCCAGTACTTC. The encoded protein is CASSTNGLGQGQETQYF.

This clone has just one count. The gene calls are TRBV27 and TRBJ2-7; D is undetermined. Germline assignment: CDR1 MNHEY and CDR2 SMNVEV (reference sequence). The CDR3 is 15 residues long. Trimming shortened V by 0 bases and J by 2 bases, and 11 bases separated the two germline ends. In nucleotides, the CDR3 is TGTGCCAGCAGTTTATCCACGGGCAGCACCTACGAGCAGTACTTC. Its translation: CASSLSTGSTYEQYF.

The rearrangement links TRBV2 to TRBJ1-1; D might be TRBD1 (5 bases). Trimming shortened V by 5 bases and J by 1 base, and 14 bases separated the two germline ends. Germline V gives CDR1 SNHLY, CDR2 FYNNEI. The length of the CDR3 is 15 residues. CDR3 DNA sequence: TGTGCCAGCAGTACGTGGGGGGTAAAGAACACTGAAGCTTTCTTT. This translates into CASSTWGVKNTEAFF.

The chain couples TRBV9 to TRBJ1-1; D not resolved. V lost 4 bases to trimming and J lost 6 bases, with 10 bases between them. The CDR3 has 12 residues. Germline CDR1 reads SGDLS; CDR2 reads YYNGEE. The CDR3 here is CASSPLRAEAFF. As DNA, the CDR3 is TGTGCCAGCAGCCCCTTGAGGGCTGAAGCTTTCTTT.

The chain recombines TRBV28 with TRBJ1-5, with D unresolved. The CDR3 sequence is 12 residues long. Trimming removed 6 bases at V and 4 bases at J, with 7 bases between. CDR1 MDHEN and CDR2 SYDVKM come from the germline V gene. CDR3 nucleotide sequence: TGTGCCAGCAGACCATTAAATCAGCCCCAGCATTTT. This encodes CASRPLNQPQHF.

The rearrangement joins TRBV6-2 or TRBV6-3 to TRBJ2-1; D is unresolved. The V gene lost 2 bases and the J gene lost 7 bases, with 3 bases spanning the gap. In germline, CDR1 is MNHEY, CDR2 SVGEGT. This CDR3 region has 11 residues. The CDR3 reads CASSYGNEQFF. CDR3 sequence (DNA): TGTGCCAGCAGTTACGGTAATGAGCAGTTCTTC.

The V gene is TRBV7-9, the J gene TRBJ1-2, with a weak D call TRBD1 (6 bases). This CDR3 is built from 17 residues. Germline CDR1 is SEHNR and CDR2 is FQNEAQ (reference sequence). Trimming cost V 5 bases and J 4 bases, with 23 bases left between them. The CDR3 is CASSVWDTMVSSYGYTF. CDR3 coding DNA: TGTGCCAGCAGCGTCTGGGACACGATGGTATCTAGCTATGGCTACACCTTC.

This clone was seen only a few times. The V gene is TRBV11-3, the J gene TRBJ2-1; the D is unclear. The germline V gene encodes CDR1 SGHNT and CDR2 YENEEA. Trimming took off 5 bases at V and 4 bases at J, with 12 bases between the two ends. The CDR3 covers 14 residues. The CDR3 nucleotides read TGTGCCAGCAGCCGGTCAGGAGCTTACAATGAGCAGTTCTTC. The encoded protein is CASSRSGAYNEQFF.

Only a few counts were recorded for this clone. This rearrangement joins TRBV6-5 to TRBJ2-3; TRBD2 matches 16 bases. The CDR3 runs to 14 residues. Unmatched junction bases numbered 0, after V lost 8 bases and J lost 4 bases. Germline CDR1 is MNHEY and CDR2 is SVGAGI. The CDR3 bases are TGTGCCAGCGGGACTAGCGGGGGGGCAGATACGCAGTATTTT. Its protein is CASGTSGGADTQYF.

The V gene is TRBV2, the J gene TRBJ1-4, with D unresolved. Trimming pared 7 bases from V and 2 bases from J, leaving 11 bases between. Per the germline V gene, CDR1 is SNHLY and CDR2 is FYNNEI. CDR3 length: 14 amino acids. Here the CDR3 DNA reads TGTGCCAGCAATGGGCAGCCGACTAATGAAAAACTGTTTTTT. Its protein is CASNGQPTNEKLFF.

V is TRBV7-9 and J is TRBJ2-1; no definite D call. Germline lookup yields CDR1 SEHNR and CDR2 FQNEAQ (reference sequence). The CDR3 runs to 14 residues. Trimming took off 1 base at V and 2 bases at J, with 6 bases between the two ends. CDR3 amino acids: CASSLEVAYNEQFF. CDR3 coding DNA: TGTGCCAGCAGCTTAGAAGTCGCCTACAATGAGCAGTTCTTC.

CDR3 sequence (DNA): TGTGCCAGCAGCCAAGAGAGGGGGGCAGGGGCCTATGGCTACACCTTC. Residues: CASSQERGAGAYGYTF. The chain recombines TRBV3-1 (or the pseudogene TRBV3-2) with TRBJ1-2, with a possible D match to TRBD1 (6 bases). Germline lookup yields CDR1 LGHDT and CDR2 YNNKEL (reference sequence). V lost 0 bases and J lost 4, with 15 bases in between. The CDR3 loop spans 16 amino acids.

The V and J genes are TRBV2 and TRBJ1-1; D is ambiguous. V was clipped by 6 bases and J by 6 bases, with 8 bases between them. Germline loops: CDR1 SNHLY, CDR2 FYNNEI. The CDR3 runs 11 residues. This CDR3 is CASRYGPEAFF. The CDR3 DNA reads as TGTGCCAGCAGATACGGGCCTGAAGCTTTCTTT.

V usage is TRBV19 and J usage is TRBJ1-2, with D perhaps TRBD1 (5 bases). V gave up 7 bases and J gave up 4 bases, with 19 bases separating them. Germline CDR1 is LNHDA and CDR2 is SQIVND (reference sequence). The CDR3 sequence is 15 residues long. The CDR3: CASIAAAGLAYGYTF. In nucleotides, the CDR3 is TGTGCCAGTATAGCCGCGGCAGGGCTAGCCTATGGCTACACCTTC.

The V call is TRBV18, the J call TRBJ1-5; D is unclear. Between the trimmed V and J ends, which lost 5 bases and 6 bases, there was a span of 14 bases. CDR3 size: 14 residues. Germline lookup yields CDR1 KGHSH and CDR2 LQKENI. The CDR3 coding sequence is TGTGCCAGCTCAGCGGCTGACGCGGGTCAGCCCCAGCATTTT. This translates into CASSAADAGQPQHF.

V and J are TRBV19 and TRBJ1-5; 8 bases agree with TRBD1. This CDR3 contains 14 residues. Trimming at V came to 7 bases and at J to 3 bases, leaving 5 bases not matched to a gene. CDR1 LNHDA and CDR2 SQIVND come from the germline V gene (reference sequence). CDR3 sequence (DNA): TGTGCCAGTATGGCAGGGGGCTTCAATCAGCCCCAGCATTTT. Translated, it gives CASMAGGFNQPQHF.

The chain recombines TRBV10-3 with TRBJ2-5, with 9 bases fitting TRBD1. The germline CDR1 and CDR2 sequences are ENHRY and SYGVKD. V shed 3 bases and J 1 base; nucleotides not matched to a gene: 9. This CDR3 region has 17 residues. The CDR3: CAISEQGAKSFQETQYF. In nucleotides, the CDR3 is TGTGCCATCAGTGAACAGGGGGCGAAGAGCTTCCAAGAGACCCAGTACTTC.

This chain's CDR3 is CASSFGQGVKDTEAFF. Written as DNA, the CDR3 is TGCGCCAGCAGCTTTGGACAGGGCGTAAAAGACACTGAAGCTTTCTTT. The chain recombines TRBV5-1 with TRBJ1-1, with 8 bases fitting TRBD1. The CDR3 contains 16 residues. From germline, CDR1 is SGHRS and CDR2 YFSETQ. The V and J ends lost 2 bases and 3 bases, in that order; junction bases with no gene match: 9.

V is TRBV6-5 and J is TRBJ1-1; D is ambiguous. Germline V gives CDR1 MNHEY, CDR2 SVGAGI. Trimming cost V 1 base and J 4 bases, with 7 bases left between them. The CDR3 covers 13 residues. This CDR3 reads CASSYFGSTEAFF. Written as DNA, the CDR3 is TGTGCCAGCAGTTACTTCGGGAGCACTGAAGCTTTCTTT.

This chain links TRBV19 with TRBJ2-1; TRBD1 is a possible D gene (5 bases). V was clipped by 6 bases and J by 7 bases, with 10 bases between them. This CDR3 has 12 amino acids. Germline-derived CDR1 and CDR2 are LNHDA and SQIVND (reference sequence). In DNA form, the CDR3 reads TGTGCCAGTAGGGAAGGGGCAAATGAGCAGTTCTTC. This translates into CASREGANEQFF. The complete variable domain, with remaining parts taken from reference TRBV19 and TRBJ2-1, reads DGGITQSPKYLFRKEGQNVTLSCEQNLNHDAMYWYRQDPGQGLRLIYYSQIVNDFQKGDIAEGYSVSREKKESFPLTVTSAQKNPTAFYLCASREGANEQFFGPGTRLTVL.

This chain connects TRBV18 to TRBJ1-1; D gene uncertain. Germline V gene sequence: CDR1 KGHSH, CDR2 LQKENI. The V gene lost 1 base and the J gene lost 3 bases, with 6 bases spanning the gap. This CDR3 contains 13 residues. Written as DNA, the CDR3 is TGTGCCAGCTCACCACAACCGCACACTGAAGCTTTCTTT. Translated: CASSPQPHTEAFF.

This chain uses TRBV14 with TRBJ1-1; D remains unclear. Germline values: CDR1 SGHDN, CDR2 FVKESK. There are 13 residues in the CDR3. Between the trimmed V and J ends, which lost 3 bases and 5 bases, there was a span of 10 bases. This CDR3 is CASSHGLRTEAFF. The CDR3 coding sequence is TGTGCCAGCAGCCACGGGCTTCGGACTGAAGCTTTCTTT.

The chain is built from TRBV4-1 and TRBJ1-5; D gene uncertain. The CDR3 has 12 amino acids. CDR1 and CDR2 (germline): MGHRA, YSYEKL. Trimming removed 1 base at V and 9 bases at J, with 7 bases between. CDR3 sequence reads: CASSQGDRPQHF. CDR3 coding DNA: TGCGCCAGCAGCCAAGGAGACCGGCCCCAGCATTTT.

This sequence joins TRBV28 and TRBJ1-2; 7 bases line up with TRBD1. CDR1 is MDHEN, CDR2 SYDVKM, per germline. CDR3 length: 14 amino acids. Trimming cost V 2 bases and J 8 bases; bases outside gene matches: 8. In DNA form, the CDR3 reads TGTGCCAGCAGTTTAATTTTGACAGGGCAGGGCTACACCTTC. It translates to CASSLILTGQGYTF.

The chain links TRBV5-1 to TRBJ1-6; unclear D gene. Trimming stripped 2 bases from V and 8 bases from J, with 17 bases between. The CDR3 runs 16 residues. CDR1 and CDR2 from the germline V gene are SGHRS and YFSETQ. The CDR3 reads CASSLGSQEPYSPLHF. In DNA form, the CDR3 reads TGCGCCAGCAGCTTAGGATCCCAAGAACCGTATTCACCCCTCCACTTT.

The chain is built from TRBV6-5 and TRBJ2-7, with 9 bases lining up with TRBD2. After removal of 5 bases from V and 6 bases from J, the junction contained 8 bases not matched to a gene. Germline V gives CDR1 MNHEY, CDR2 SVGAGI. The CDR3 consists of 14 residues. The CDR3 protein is CASSPLAGAGEQYF. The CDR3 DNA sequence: TGTGCCAGCAGTCCCTTAGCGGGAGCGGGCGAGCAGTACTTC.